Detailed here is one T cell receptor (beta chain). These data are taken from a study of blood T cell repertoires in COVID-19. As for the study in general: Material from acute and convalescent COVID-19 was sourced from the United States, Italy and Spain. Sources were T cells, B-cell-depleted T cells, or PBMCs; the material itself was cDNA or gDNA.

Germline CDR1 SGDLS, CDR2 YYNGEE. Trimming cost V 7 bases and J 3 bases, with 16 bases left between them. The CDR3 consists of 14 residues. Some clones are missing from TCRdb's copy, which holds only in-frame ones; the method was immunoSEQ multiplex PCR. The sample includes tens of thousands of clones, about nine tenths of them seen just once. This chain links TRBV9 with TRBJ1-2; weak D call: TRBD1 (5 bases). The material sequenced was peripheral blood. The receptor was derived from a male donor with acute or convalescent COVID-19. The CDR3 reads CASRAGAPHYGYTF. The CDR3 nucleotides are TGTGCCAGCCGGGCTGGGGCACCACACTATGGCTACACCTTC.